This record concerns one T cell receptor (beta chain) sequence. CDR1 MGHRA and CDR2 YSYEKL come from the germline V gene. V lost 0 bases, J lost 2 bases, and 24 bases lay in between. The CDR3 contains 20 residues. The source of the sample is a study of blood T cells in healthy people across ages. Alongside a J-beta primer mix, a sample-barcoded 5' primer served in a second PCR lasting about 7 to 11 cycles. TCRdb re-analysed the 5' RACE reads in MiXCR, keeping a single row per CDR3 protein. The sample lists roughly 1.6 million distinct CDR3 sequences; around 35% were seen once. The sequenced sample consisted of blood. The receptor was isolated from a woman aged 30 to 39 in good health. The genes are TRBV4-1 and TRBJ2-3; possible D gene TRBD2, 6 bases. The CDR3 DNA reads TGCGCCAGCAGCCAAGATTACCGCGGACGAGCGGGTGATTCCACAGATACGCAGTATTTT. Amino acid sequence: CASSQDYRGRAGDSTDTQYF.